The source of this T cell receptor (beta chain) is a study of T-cell reconstitution after alpha-beta-depleted transplantation in children. The study's findings and limits: Among T cells one year after transplant, newly produced cells accounted for most counts and diversity.

Germline V CDR1 and CDR2: SNHLY, FYNNEI. The CDR3 is made up of 17 amino acids. The ends were cut back, 7 bases at V and 0 bases at J, with 19 bases in the middle. Library preparation (for TCRbeta) was performed with unique molecular identifiers. TCRdb reanalysed the PCR reads using MiXCR and keeps one entry per CDR3 protein. The sample lists 200,000 to 250,000 distinct CDR3 sequences, more than 20% seen once, with 4% to 6% in the top ten. The sample holds a few counts of this clonotype. Its antigen remains unidentified. The chain recombines TRBV2 with TRBJ2-1; D perhaps matches TRBD2 (6 bases). This specimen consisted of PBMCs, mostly from graft donor cells, obtained 360 days after TCRalphabeta/CD19-depleted stem cell transplant. The receptor was isolated from a female patient aged 2-10 years who had a stem cell transplant for congenital amegakaryocytic thrombocytopenia, so the T cells may come from the graft donor. The CDR3 DNA is TGTGCCAGCACCCCCAAAGCTAGCGAAAGCTCCTACAATGAGCAGTTCTTC. This sequence encodes CASTPKASESSYNEQFF.